The 22 T cell receptor beta chains reported below all come from one sample, sequenced in a study of cytomegalovirus exposure and HLA in healthy donors (dated by TCRdb to the late 2010s). The library relied on the immunoSEQ multiplex PCR assay. For the multiplex PCR, a mixture combining 60 forward primers for TCR Vbeta segments and 13 reverse primers for TCR Jbeta segments was used. TCRdb stores this immuneACCESS table with in-frame sequences only. Part of the clones is absent; in the studies checked, under half of the shortfall reflects unresolved V genes, and no reason is known for the rest. Recorded for this sample are 170,000 or so clones; roughly 80% of them occurred a single time. 6.3% of the sample is held by the ten biggest clonotypes. The sample consisted of PBMCs. All receptors derive from a male donor in good health and CMV-seropositive.

About this clone: Other DNA sequences in the same sample also yield this CDR3. The chain recombines TRBV7-8 with TRBJ1-2; 8 bases agree with TRBD1. There are 14 residues in the CDR3. CDR1 SGHVS and CDR2 FQNEAQ come from the germline V gene. The trim removed 5 bases at V and 2 bases at J, leaving 4 bases unmatched. The CDR3 spells CASSRWDRNYGYTF. The CDR3, as DNA: TGTGCCAGCAGCCGGTGGGACAGGAACTATGGCTACACCTTC. Full variable domain (missing parts from reference TRBV7-8 and TRBJ1-2): GAGVSQSPRYKVAKRGQDVALRCDPISGHVSLFWYQQALGQGPEFLTYFQNEAQLDKSGLPSDRFFAERPEGSVSTLKIQRTQQEDSAVYLCASSRWDRNYGYTFGSGTRLTVV.

This chain links TRBV12-5 with TRBJ1-4; the match to TRBD1 covers 7 bases. The CDR3 covers 17 residues. V dropped 1 base and J dropped 2; count of bases not matched to a gene: 7. Germline lookup yields CDR1 LGHNT and CDR2 FRNRAP. The CDR3, as DNA: TGTGCTAGTGGTTTGGGACAGGGTACGGCGACTAATGAAAAACTGTTTTTT. Protein sequence: CASGLGQGTATNEKLFF.

The chain has TRBV7-9 and TRBJ2-3, with D possibly matching TRBD1 (5 bases). The CDR3 sequence is 14 residues long. The germline V gene has CDR1 SEHNR and CDR2 FQNEAQ (reference sequence). Trimming stripped 1 base from V and 2 bases from J, with 7 bases between. The DNA for the CDR3 is TGTGCCAGCAGCTTAGAGGGGTACACAGATACGCAGTATTTT. Protein sequence: CASSLEGYTDTQYF.

The chain carries TRBV6-1 and TRBJ2-5; unclear D gene. Per germline, CDR1 MNHNS and CDR2 SASEGT. This CDR3 is 14 amino acids long. V lost 2 bases to trimming and J lost 4 bases, with 11 bases between them. CDR3 residues: CASSERSGVETQYF. CDR3 DNA sequence: TGTGCCAGCAGTGAACGGTCAGGTGTAGAGACCCAGTACTTC.

The chain couples TRBV7-2 to TRBJ2-5; D not resolved. The better agreement between TRBJ2-7 and the DNA end casts doubt on the J call. CDR1 and CDR2 from the germline V gene are SGHTA and FQGNSA. This CDR3 comprises 12 residues. The CDR3 spells CASSLGPLEQYF. In nucleotides, the CDR3 is TGTGCCAGCAGCTTGGGCCCCCTCGAGCAGTACTTC.

The chain is built from TRBV15 and TRBJ2-7; 9 bases match TRBD2. The junction had 9 bases not matched to a gene; V was cut back by 3 bases and J by 3 bases. This CDR3 contains 16 residues. Germline V gene lookup returns CDR1 LNHNV and CDR2 YYDKDF (reference sequence). The chain's CDR3 is CATSSPSSGAFYEQYF. CDR3 nucleotides: TGTGCCACCAGCAGTCCCTCTAGCGGGGCATTCTACGAGCAGTACTTC.

This clone was observed once. The gene calls are TRBV10-3 and TRBJ2-7; 8 nucleotides line up with TRBD2. Germline CDR1 is ENHRY and CDR2 is SYGVKD. J gave up 4 bases and V 11 bases, and 13 bases lay outside the gene matches. The CDR3 runs 14 residues. This CDR3 is CAHRPREGQYEQYF. The CDR3 DNA reads TGTGCCCATCGTCCTCGGGAGGGCCAGTACGAGCAGTACTTC.

The rearrangement uses TRBV6-1 and TRBJ2-7; 7 bases fit TRBD1. Per germline, CDR1 MNHNS and CDR2 SASEGT. The trim removed 4 bases at V and 1 base at J, leaving 4 bases unmatched. CDR3 length: 14 residues. CDR3 sequence: CASSVTDRSYEQYF. In DNA, the CDR3 is TGTGCCAGCAGTGTAACGGACAGGTCCTACGAGCAGTACTTC.

The genes are TRBV2 and TRBJ2-7, with 11 bases that match TRBD2. V dropped 6 bases and J dropped 6; count of bases not matched to a gene: 10. Germline V gene lookup returns CDR1 SNHLY and CDR2 FYNNEI. The length of the CDR3 is 15 residues. CDR3 loop: CASRIAGGPRAEQYF. The CDR3 DNA reads as TGTGCCAGCAGAATAGCGGGAGGGCCTCGGGCCGAGCAGTACTTC.

This chain joins TRBV7-9 and TRBJ2-5, with 7 bases identical to TRBD1. The closer fit of TRBJ2-7 to the DNA end suggests the J call may be wrong. The CDR3 sequence is 14 residues long. In germline, CDR1 is SEHNR, CDR2 FQNEAQ (reference sequence). The CDR3 loop reads CASSFTGAGYEQYF. The CDR3 nucleotides are TGTGCCAGCAGCTTCACAGGGGCCGGCTACGAGCAGTACTTC.

Written as DNA, the CDR3 is TGTGCCAGCAGTTATAGCGGACTCCCCGGCGATGAGCAGTTCTTC. This sequence encodes CASSYSGLPGDEQFF. The rearrangement joins TRBV6-4 to TRBJ2-1; a possible D gene is TRBD2 (6 bases). In germline, CDR1 is MRHNA, CDR2 SNTAGT. Trimming cost V 5 bases and J 8 bases, with 19 bases left between them. This CDR3 region has 15 residues.

This clone was counted a single time. The chain links TRBV4-1 to TRBJ1-1, with a weak D call TRBD1 (6 bases). V was shortened by 6 bases and J by 0 bases, with 14 bases between the two germline ends. The CDR3 sequence is 15 residues long. Germline V CDR1 and CDR2: MGHRA, YSYEKL. CDR3 in DNA: TGCGCCAGCAGTCCTACACAGGGATTGAACACTGAAGCTTTCTTT. This gives the protein CASSPTQGLNTEAFF.

The chain recombines TRBV25-1 with TRBJ1-1, with 7 bases lining up with TRBD1. V lost 6 bases and J lost 3; bases outside the gene matches: 4. Germline lookup yields CDR1 MGHDK and CDR2 SYGVNS. The CDR3 is 13 residues long. The CDR3 loop reads CASRSTGDTEAFF. The CDR3 nucleotides are TGTGCCAGCAGATCTACAGGGGACACTGAAGCTTTCTTT. The full variable domain, in which reference TRBV25-1 and TRBJ1-1 provide the parts outside the CDR3, is EADIYQTPRYLVIGTGKKITLECSQTMGHDKMYWYQQDPGMELHLIHYSYGVNSTEKGDLSSESTVSRIRTEHFPLTLESARPSHTSQYLCASRSTGDTEAFFGQGTRLTVV.

The chain joins TRBV28 to TRBJ1-4; D unresolved. Trimming took 3 bases from V and 5 from J, leaving 10 bases between them. Germline CDR1 reads MDHEN; CDR2 reads SYDVKM. The CDR3 is 14 residues long. CDR3 region: CASSLSPLNEKLFF. The CDR3 DNA sequence: TGTGCCAGCAGTTTGAGCCCACTCAATGAAAAACTGTTTTTT.

The CDR3 loop is CATSRELRQNTGELFF. The CDR3 DNA is TGTGCCACCAGCAGAGAGTTGCGGCAAAACACCGGGGAGCTGTTTTTT. The chain links TRBV15 to TRBJ2-2; D call uncertain. The CDR3 covers 16 residues. Trimming took off 0 bases at V and 2 bases at J, with 10 bases between the two ends. Looked up from germline, CDR1 is LNHNV and CDR2 is YYDKDF (reference sequence).

The rearrangement links TRBV19 to TRBJ2-1, with a possible D match to TRBD2 (7 bases). Per germline, CDR1 LNHDA and CDR2 SQIVND (reference sequence). The CDR3 contains 16 residues. Trimming left V 1 base short and J 8 bases short, with 18 bases between. The CDR3 sequence: CASSIAEGRGRDEQFF. CDR3 DNA: TGTGCCAGTAGTATAGCCGAGGGGAGGGGGAGGGATGAGCAGTTCTTC.

This clone was detected a few times. V and J are TRBV7-9 and TRBJ2-7; 7 bases are a match to TRBD1. V lost 5 bases to trimming and J lost 6 bases; unmatched junction nucleotides: 4. Germline V gene sequence: CDR1 SEHNR, CDR2 FQNEAQ (reference sequence). This CDR3 is 12 amino acids long. This CDR3 reads CASSRQGAEQYF. The CDR3 coding sequence is TGTGCCAGCAGCCGACAGGGAGCCGAGCAGTACTTC.

This clone was observed once. The rearrangement links TRBV28 to TRBJ2-7, with 7 bases that match TRBD2. The ends lost 2 bases at V and 9 bases at J; junction bases unmatched: 13. CDR3 length: 15 amino acids. Per germline, CDR1 MDHEN and CDR2 SYDVKM. CDR3 nucleotide sequence: TGTGCCAGCAGTTTAGGAGGCGGGAGCTTCATTAGGCAGTACTTC. This gives the protein CASSLGGGSFIRQYF. The full variable domain, completed using reference TRBV28 and TRBJ2-7, is DVKVTQSSRYLVKRTGEKVFLECVQDMDHENMFWYRQDPGLGLRLIYFSYDVKMKEKGDIPEGYSVSREKKERFSLILESASTNQTSMYLCASSLGGGSFIRQYFGPGTRLTVT.

The chain uses TRBV7-9 and TRBJ2-7; 7 positions match TRBD1. Germline assignment: CDR1 SEHNR and CDR2 FQNEAQ (reference sequence). The CDR3 sequence is 15 residues long. The trim removed 2 bases at V and 3 bases at J, leaving 7 bases unmatched. CDR3: CASSLFLGQFYEQYF. The CDR3 DNA reads TGTGCCAGCAGCTTATTCCTGGGACAGTTCTACGAGCAGTACTTC.

The rearrangement links TRBV19 to TRBJ1-1; 10 bases align to TRBD1. The trim removed 3 bases at V and 4 bases at J, leaving 8 bases unmatched. The CDR3 spans 16 residues. The germline CDR1 and CDR2 sequences are LNHDA and SQIVND (reference sequence). The CDR3 reads CASSIRDRGRSTEAFF. The CDR3 region has the DNA TGTGCCAGTAGTATCCGGGACAGGGGACGGAGCACTGAAGCTTTCTTT.

The J gene is TRBJ2-1, the V gene TRBV6-5; D unresolved. This CDR3 is 11 amino acids long. V lost 7 bases and J 8 bases, leaving 9 bases between the germline ends. Germline V lookup: CDR1 MNHEY, CDR2 SVGAGI. As DNA, the CDR3 is TGTGCCAGCAAGAGAGGCGATGAGCAGTTCTTC. Translation: CASKRGDEQFF.

Of note for this clone: The junction and the germline gene differ at one end; a read error may be behind it. This chain links TRBV7-9 with TRBJ2-7, with 12 bases matching TRBD2. Germline V gene data show CDR1 as SEHNR and CDR2 as FQNEAQ (reference sequence). This CDR3 region has 15 residues. The CDR3 loop reads CSSSSHLAGGYEQYF. The CDR3 coding sequence is TGTTCCAGCAGCTCACATCTAGCGGGAGGGTACGAGCAGTACTTC.